A single sample is the source of the 25 T cell receptor beta chains below, sequenced in a study of identical twins. MiXCR was run by TCRdb on the 5' RACE reads, yielding one entry per CDR3 protein. This sample has 120,000 to 150,000 distinct CDR3 sequences; roughly 3.2% occur once, and the top ten carry around 8%. What was sequenced was memory T cells sorted from blood. The receptor source for this set is a young man in good health.

This clonotype appeared many times. This chain connects TRBV11-2 to TRBJ2-7, with TRBD1 identical over 10 bases. CDR3 length: 15 residues. Looked up from germline, CDR1 is SGHAT and CDR2 is FQNNGV. Germline trimming cut 4 bases from V and 5 bases from J; bases unmatched to any gene: 8. Here the CDR3 reads CASSSRDRGVHEQYF. The CDR3 DNA reads TGTGCCAGCAGCTCGCGGGACAGGGGTGTCCACGAGCAGTACTTC.

This clonotype was detected ten times or more. The chain has TRBV20-1 and TRBJ2-5, with 7 bases fitting TRBD2. The CDR3 contains 14 residues. After removal of 0 bases from V and 2 bases from J, the junction contained 3 bases not matched to a gene. Per the germline V gene, CDR1 is DFQATT and CDR2 is SNEGSKA (reference sequence). This CDR3 is CSARDFGGQETQYF. The DNA of the CDR3 is TGCAGTGCTAGAGATTTCGGGGGGCAAGAGACCCAGTACTTC.

In its sample, this clonotype was seen many times. The chain employs TRBV7-2 and TRBJ1-3; D is possibly TRBD1 (6 bases). Trimming took 3 bases from V and 0 from J, leaving 12 bases between them. CDR3 length equals 16 residues. CDR1 is SGHTA and CDR2 is FQGNSA in the germline V gene. CDR3 sequence (DNA): TGTGCCAGCAGCTTGAGGACAGATAACTCTGGAAACACCATATATTTT. It translates to CASSLRTDNSGNTIYF.

Ten or more counts support this clonotype. The gene calls are TRBV5-1 and TRBJ2-5; weak D call: TRBD2 (5 bases). The CDR3 totals 15 residues. V was trimmed by 5 bases and J by 4 bases, leaving 18 bases between them. Germline V CDR1 and CDR2: SGHRS, YFSETQ. CDR3 region: CASSRLMASSETQYF. The DNA of the CDR3 is TGCGCCAGCAGTCGTCTGATGGCTAGCTCAGAGACCCAGTACTTC.

This clonotype came up a few times. Here the CDR3 DNA reads TGTGCCACCAGCAGAGGAGGGGTCGGGGGCAAAAACATTCAGTACTTC. It encodes CATSRGGVGGKNIQYF. This chain joins TRBV15 and TRBJ2-4, with D tentatively TRBD2 (6 bases). The CDR3 is 16 residues long. Germline V gene data show CDR1 as LNHNV and CDR2 as YYDKDF (reference sequence). V was trimmed by 1 base and J by 3 bases, leaving 13 bases between them.

There are many counts of this clonotype. The J gene is TRBJ1-1, the V gene TRBV9, with 9 nucleotides matching TRBD1. From germline, CDR1 is SGDLS and CDR2 YYNGEE. The trim removed 0 bases at V and 0 bases at J, leaving 6 bases unmatched. The CDR3 covers 17 residues. In nucleotides, the CDR3 is TGTGCCAGCAGCGTAGATGTGACAGGGGGGATGAACACTGAAGCTTTCTTT. This translates into CASSVDVTGGMNTEAFF.

The rearrangement links TRBV5-6 to TRBJ2-7, with D unclear. This CDR3 spans 14 amino acids. The V end lost 1 base, the J end lost 1 base, and 9 bases lay between the germline ends. Germline V gene sequence: CDR1 SGHDT, CDR2 YYEEEE. The CDR3 is CASSLSPLSYEQYV. The CDR3 nucleotides are TGTGCCAGCAGCTTGTCACCATTGTCCTACGAGCAGTACGTC.

This clonotype was detected ten times or more. This sequence joins TRBV2 and TRBJ2-3; D may match TRBD1 or TRBD2 (5 bases each). CDR1 is SNHLY, CDR2 FYNNEI, per germline. This CDR3 contains 14 residues. V lost 8 bases to trimming and J lost 4 bases, with 16 bases between them. CDR3: CASQVAGTADTQYF. The CDR3 region has the DNA TGTGCCAGCCAGGTGGCCGGGACGGCAGATACGCAGTATTTT.

This clonotype was observed at least ten times. This rearrangement joins TRBV27 to TRBJ2-7; 7 bases line up with TRBD2. V lost 6 bases and J lost 6; bases outside the gene matches: 11. Germline V gives CDR1 MNHEY, CDR2 SMNVEV (reference sequence). The CDR3 has 14 residues. The CDR3 coding sequence is TGTGCCAGCAGGTGGGTTGGGAGGGGATCCGAGCAGTACTTC. This encodes CASRWVGRGSEQYF.

This clonotype has just a few counts. The V and J genes are TRBV7-9 and TRBJ2-5; TRBD2 matches at 8 bases. This CDR3 region has 16 residues. From germline, CDR1 is SEHNR and CDR2 FQNEAQ (reference sequence). Trimming at V came to 2 bases and at J to 3 bases, leaving 8 bases not matched to a gene. CDR3 amino acids: CASSLRFGTRKETQYF. The DNA of the CDR3 is TGTGCCAGCAGCTTAAGGTTCGGGACTAGGAAAGAGACCCAGTACTTC.

This clonotype was recorded many times. This sequence joins TRBV20-1 and TRBJ2-1; D unresolved. Germline V gene data show CDR1 as DFQATT and CDR2 as SNEGSKA (reference sequence). This CDR3 region has 11 residues. The ends were cut back, 0 bases at V and 7 bases at J, with 4 bases in the middle. The CDR3 region is CSARDINEQFF. The DNA of the CDR3 is TGCAGTGCTAGAGATATTAATGAGCAGTTCTTC.

This clonotype was detected ten times or more. The chain recombines TRBV12-3 or TRBV12-4 with TRBJ2-1, with 8 bases matching TRBD2. This CDR3 region has 13 residues. The V gene end was trimmed by 5 bases and the J gene end by 8 bases; junction bases not matched to a gene: 5. In DNA, the CDR3 is TGTGCCAGCAGTGGCGGACTAGCCGATGAGCAGTTCTTC. Translated: CASSGGLADEQFF.

This clonotype was detected ten times or more. The chain has TRBV29-1 and TRBJ2-5, with TRBD1 identical over 8 bases. Germline CDR1 SQVTM, CDR2 ANQGSEA. With 4 bases clipped from V and 5 bases from J, the junction kept 9 bases outside the gene matches. This CDR3 is 14 amino acids long. CDR3 residues: CSVAGRQGIETQYF. Here the CDR3 DNA reads TGCAGCGTTGCTGGTCGACAGGGGATTGAGACCCAGTACTTC. Combining the CDR3 with reference TRBV29-1 and TRBJ2-5 gives the whole variable domain SAVISQKPSRDICQRGTSLTIQCQVDSQVTMMFWYRQQPGQSLTLIATANQGSEATYESGFVIDKFPISRPNLTFSTLTVSNMSPEDSSIYLCSVAGRQGIETQYFGPGTRLLVL.

This clonotype was seen repeatedly, ten times or more. V is TRBV12-3 or TRBV12-4 and J is TRBJ2-1; 8 bases are shared with TRBD1. The V gene end was trimmed by 2 bases and the J gene end by 7 bases; junction bases not matched to a gene: 7. The CDR3 is 15 residues long. The CDR3 loop reads CASSLSAGGWNEQFF. The CDR3 DNA reads as TGTGCCAGCAGTTTATCAGCAGGGGGCTGGAATGAGCAGTTCTTC.

This clonotype has a count of ten or more. The chain recombines TRBV6-5 with TRBJ2-5; 14 bases line up with TRBD2. V dropped 2 bases and J dropped 2; count of bases not matched to a gene: 1. The CDR3 runs to 16 residues. CDR1 and CDR2 (germline): MNHEY, SVGAGI. CDR3 nucleotides: TGTGCCAGCAGTTACGGGACTAGCGGGGGACAAGAGACCCAGTACTTC. Translation: CASSYGTSGGQETQYF.

The sample holds many counts of this clonotype. This chain connects TRBV12-3 or TRBV12-4 to TRBJ1-5; TRBD1 matches 7 bases. CDR3 length equals 16 residues. The V segment lost 4 bases and the J segment 5 bases; nucleotides outside the gene matches: 11. Here the CDR3 reads CASSYVTGLGDQPQHF. As DNA, the CDR3 is TGTGCCAGCAGTTACGTGACAGGGCTAGGGGATCAGCCCCAGCATTTT.

This clonotype was recorded at least ten times. The V and J genes are TRBV5-1 and TRBJ2-2; D remains ambiguous. Germline lookup yields CDR1 SGHRS and CDR2 YFSETQ. The length of the CDR3 is 14 residues. The germline V and J ends were trimmed by 0 bases and 7 bases, with 10 bases remaining between them. The CDR3 DNA follows: TGCGCCAGCAGCTTGGCTGGGATCGGCGGGGAGCTGTTTTTT. It codes for CASSLAGIGGELFF.

This clonotype has at least ten counts. The chain uses TRBV20-1 and TRBJ1-5, with D possibly TRBD1 on 6 matching bases. This CDR3 comprises 13 residues. CDR1 is DFQATT, CDR2 SNEGSKA, per germline (reference sequence). V dropped 6 bases and J dropped 4 bases, with 13 bases sitting between them. In DNA, the CDR3 is TGCAGTGCAACCGGGACAAGTAATCAGCCCCAGCATTTT. Protein sequence: CSATGTSNQPQHF.

The table lists this clonotype with many counts. This chain uses TRBV11-2 with TRBJ2-2; 9 nucleotides match TRBD1. Trimming removed 6 bases from V and 3 bases from J; junction bases left unmatched: 8. The CDR3 extends over 16 amino acids. Per germline, CDR1 SGHAT and CDR2 FQNNGV. CDR3 nucleotides: TGTGCCAGCAGAGCACCGGGACAGGGTCACACCGGGGAGCTGTTTTTT. This gives the protein CASRAPGQGHTGELFF.

This clonotype was detected many times. The rearrangement links TRBV29-1 to TRBJ2-7; 10 bases fit TRBD1. Looked up from germline, CDR1 is SQVTM and CDR2 is ANQGSEA. CDR3 length equals 14 residues. V was pared by 7 bases and J by 3 bases, with 9 bases of the junction left unmatched. The CDR3 sequence: CSAGGGTGDYEQYF. Here the CDR3 DNA reads TGCAGCGCGGGGGGCGGGACAGGGGACTACGAGCAGTACTTC.

This clonotype was counted ten times or more. The gene calls are TRBV4-2 and TRBJ2-5; TRBD2 might be the D (5 bases). This CDR3 comprises 15 residues. The germline CDR1 and CDR2 sequences are LGHNA and YNFKEQ. V lost 0 bases to trimming and J lost 2 bases, with 10 bases between them. The CDR3 spells CASSQDGELQETQYF. The CDR3 DNA follows: TGTGCCAGCAGCCAAGATGGGGAGCTTCAAGAGACCCAGTACTTC.

This clonotype was seen more than once but under ten times. Here the CDR3 DNA reads TGCGCCAGCAGCCAAGATTCGGGTTGGGGCGGAAACTATGGCTACACCTTC. Its protein product is CASSQDSGWGGNYGYTF. This sequence joins TRBV4-3 and TRBJ1-2; D might be TRBD1 (5 bases). V was shortened by 0 bases and J by 2 bases, with 16 bases between the two germline ends. CDR3 length equals 17 residues. The germline CDR1 and CDR2 sequences are LGHNA and YSLEER.

Many counts were recorded for this clonotype. The V call is TRBV20-1, the J call TRBJ1-5; tentatively, D is TRBD1 (5 bases). CDR1 is DFQATT, CDR2 SNEGSKA, per germline (reference sequence). CDR3 length: 13 amino acids. The CDR3: CSGTRDPNQPQHF. In DNA, the CDR3 is TGCAGCGGAACCAGGGACCCGAATCAGCCCCAGCATTTT.

This clonotype was picked up many times. The chain is built from TRBV15 and TRBJ1-3, with TRBD1 matching over 8 bases. The CDR3 spans 16 residues. From germline, CDR1 is LNHNV and CDR2 YYDKDF (reference sequence). After removal of 4 bases from V and 0 bases from J, the junction contained 5 bases not matched to a gene. The DNA of the CDR3 is TGTGCCACCAGCAACAGGGGGGCCCCCTCTGGAAACACCATATATTTT. Its translation is CATSNRGAPSGNTIYF.

The chain links TRBV12-3 or TRBV12-4 to TRBJ2-1; 7 bases are shared with TRBD2. The junction had 7 bases not matched to a gene; V was cut back by 1 base and J by 1 base. The CDR3 extends over 17 amino acids. This chain's CDR3 is CASSLGPSSGSYNEQFF. The CDR3 DNA is TGTGCCAGCAGTTTAGGCCCCTCTAGCGGATCCTACAATGAGCAGTTCTTC.